A selection of T cell receptor beta chains follows, all from one sample in a study of blood T cell repertoires in COVID-19. Repertoires were generated with immunoSEQ multiplex PCR, while TCRdb's copy carries only in-frame clones and drops some. Of approximately 170,000 clones listed, 80% to 90% are singletons. The source material was peripheral blood. These receptors originate from a young man who had recovered from COVID-19. Each CDR3 is given with its conserved first and last residue. Fields, in order: CDR3 protein, CDR3 DNA, clone size, D gene, J gene, V gene. A D gene is named only where the DNA matches it firmly. The listing skips clone size in some rows; elsewhere it reads once, few, many or a size class.

cdr3_aa: CSASQPGVGNTIYF
cdr3_nt: TGCAGTGCTAGTCAACCAGGGGTTGGAAACACCATATATTTT
clone_size: NA
d_call: NA
j_call: TRBJ1-3
v_call: TRBV20-1

cdr3_aa: CASSVGLAGKTGELFF
cdr3_nt: TGTGCCAGCAGCGTCGGACTAGCGGGAAAGACCGGGGAGCTGTTTTTT
clone_size: once
d_call: TRBD2
j_call: TRBJ2-2
v_call: TRBV9

cdr3_aa: CASSPRGLLNTGELFF
cdr3_nt: TGTGCCAGCAGCCCAAGGGGGCTCTTAAACACCGGGGAGCTGTTTTTT
clone_size: NA
d_call: TRBD1
j_call: TRBJ2-2
v_call: TRBV5-6

cdr3_aa: CASSYASGTITDTQYF
cdr3_nt: TGTGCCAGCAGTTACGCTAGCGGGACGATCACAGATACGCAGTATTTT
clone_size: NA
d_call: TRBD2
j_call: TRBJ2-3
v_call: TRBV6-2/TRBV6-3

cdr3_aa: CASSPTDGRKQETQYF
cdr3_nt: TGTGCCAGTAGTCCCACGGACGGGAGGAAACAAGAGACCCAGTACTTC
clone_size: NA
d_call: TRBD2
j_call: TRBJ2-5
v_call: TRBV19

cdr3_aa: CASSLDLTGTGANVLTF
cdr3_nt: TGCGCCAGCAGCTTGGACTTGACAGGGACGGGGGCCAACGTCCTGACTTTC
clone_size: NA
d_call: TRBD1
j_call: TRBJ2-6
v_call: TRBV5-1

cdr3_aa: CASSLRLAASTDTQYF
cdr3_nt: TGTGCCAGCAGCTTGCGACTAGCGGCTAGCACAGATACGCAGTATTTT
clone_size: once
d_call: TRBD2
j_call: TRBJ2-3
v_call: TRBV5-4

cdr3_aa: CASSYEAAGELFF
cdr3_nt: TGTGCCAGCAGTTACGAGGCGGCCGGGGAGCTGTTTTTT
clone_size: NA
d_call: NA
j_call: TRBJ2-2
v_call: TRBV6-5

cdr3_aa: CASSSSMASGSRGDTQYF
cdr3_nt: TGTGCCAGCAGCTCTTCAATGGCTAGCGGGAGTCGGGGAGATACGCAGTATTTT
clone_size: NA
d_call: TRBD2
j_call: TRBJ2-3
v_call: TRBV5-4

cdr3_aa: CASSLRGLDHNEQFF
cdr3_nt: TGTGCCAGCAGCTTAAGGGGACTAGACCACAATGAGCAGTTCTTC
clone_size: once
d_call: TRBD2
j_call: TRBJ2-1
v_call: TRBV7-2

cdr3_aa: CAWRLAGGRAQFF
cdr3_nt: TGTGCCTGGAGACTAGCGGGAGGGCGAGCCCAGTTCTTC
clone_size: NA
d_call: TRBD2
j_call: TRBJ2-1
v_call: TRBV30

cdr3_aa: CASSSQRLESEQYF
cdr3_nt: TGTGCCAGCAGTTCACAACGACTAGAATCAGAGCAGTACTTC
clone_size: NA
d_call: NA
j_call: TRBJ2-7
v_call: TRBV27

cdr3_aa: CASSGAALWATDTQYF
cdr3_nt: TGTGCCAGCAGCGGGGCCGCACTCTGGGCGACAGATACGCAGTATTTT
clone_size: once
d_call: NA
j_call: TRBJ2-3
v_call: TRBV7-9

cdr3_aa: CATSGLGQAGELFF
cdr3_nt: TGTGCCACCAGTGGTTTGGGACAGGCCGGGGAGCTGTTTTTT
clone_size: NA
d_call: TRBD1
j_call: TRBJ2-2
v_call: TRBV24-1

cdr3_aa: CASSSTPGSVGTDTQYF
cdr3_nt: TGTGCCAGCAGCTCTACTCCAGGGTCTGTCGGCACAGATACGCAGTATTTT
clone_size: NA
d_call: NA
j_call: TRBJ2-3
v_call: TRBV7-2

cdr3_aa: CASSSSSTGGNNQPQHF
cdr3_nt: TGTGCCAGTAGTTCCTCCTCGACAGGGGGTAACAATCAGCCCCAGCATTTT
clone_size: NA
d_call: TRBD1
j_call: TRBJ1-5
v_call: TRBV19

cdr3_aa: CASSEGANEKLFF
cdr3_nt: TGTGCCAGCAGCGAGGGAGCTAATGAAAAACTGTTTTTT
clone_size: NA
d_call: NA
j_call: TRBJ1-4
v_call: TRBV9

cdr3_aa: CASTQGTEAFF
cdr3_nt: TGTGCCAGCACCCAGGGGACTGAAGCTTTCTTT
clone_size: NA
d_call: NA
j_call: TRBJ1-1
v_call: TRBV27

cdr3_aa: CASSSGRELEQFF
cdr3_nt: TGTGCCAGTAGTAGCGGGAGGGAACTTGAGCAGTTCTTC
clone_size: NA
d_call: TRBD2
j_call: TRBJ2-1
v_call: TRBV19

cdr3_aa: CASSLGGSGSTGGELFF
cdr3_nt: TGTGCCAGCAGTCTGGGGGGTAGCGGTTCTACGGGCGGGGAGCTGTTTTTT
clone_size: NA
d_call: NA
j_call: TRBJ2-2
v_call: TRBV28

cdr3_aa: CASVPGQAFSATNEKLFF
cdr3_nt: TGTGCCTCGGTACCGGGACAGGCCTTTTCCGCAACTAATGAAAAACTGTTTTTT
clone_size: once
d_call: TRBD1
j_call: TRBJ1-4
v_call: TRBV30

cdr3_aa: CASSLPGSSYNEQFF
cdr3_nt: TGTGCCAGCAGTTTACCGGGGAGCTCCTACAATGAGCAGTTCTTC
clone_size: NA
d_call: NA
j_call: TRBJ2-1
v_call: TRBV28

cdr3_aa: CASSPVMGTGTGNTIYF
cdr3_nt: TGTGCCAGCTCACCTGTAATGGGGACAGGGACTGGAAACACCATATATTTT
clone_size: NA
d_call: TRBD1
j_call: TRBJ1-3
v_call: TRBV18

cdr3_aa: CASSLVPGNTGELFF
cdr3_nt: TGCGCCAGCAGCTTGGTACCAGGGAACACCGGGGAGCTGTTTTTT
clone_size: NA
d_call: NA
j_call: TRBJ2-2
v_call: TRBV5-1

cdr3_aa: CASRPPGGELFF
cdr3_nt: TGTGCCAGCAGACCTCCCGGCGGGGAGCTGTTTTTT
clone_size: few
d_call: NA
j_call: TRBJ2-2
v_call: TRBV11-2

cdr3_aa: CASSLGEGSQPQHF
cdr3_nt: TGCGCCAGCAGCTTGGGCGAGGGCAGTCAGCCCCAGCATTTT
clone_size: many
d_call: NA
j_call: TRBJ1-5
v_call: TRBV5-1

cdr3_aa: CASRGPTGVREQYF
cdr3_nt: TGTGCCAGCAGGGGCCCCACGGGGGTGCGCGAGCAGTACTTC
clone_size: NA
d_call: NA
j_call: TRBJ2-7
v_call: TRBV7-2

cdr3_aa: CATLFRGYEQYF
cdr3_nt: TGTGCCACCCTTTTCAGGGGTTACGAGCAGTACTTC
clone_size: NA
d_call: NA
j_call: TRBJ2-7
v_call: TRBV2

cdr3_aa: CASSPGDSGGYTF
cdr3_nt: TGTGCCAGCTCACCGGGGGACAGCGGGGGCTACACCTTC
clone_size: NA
d_call: TRBD1
j_call: TRBJ1-2
v_call: TRBV18

cdr3_aa: CASSPRDRVSGANVLTF
cdr3_nt: TGTGCCAGCTCACCAAGGGACAGGGTGTCTGGGGCCAACGTCCTGACTTTC
clone_size: NA
d_call: TRBD1
j_call: TRBJ2-6
v_call: TRBV18

cdr3_aa: CASSSPGLVADTQYF
cdr3_nt: TGTGCCAGCAGCTCACCGGGACTAGTGGCAGATACGCAGTATTTT
clone_size: NA
d_call: TRBD2
j_call: TRBJ2-3
v_call: TRBV7-9

cdr3_aa: CAISRTGEITEAFF
cdr3_nt: TGTGCCATCAGCCGGACAGGGGAAATTACTGAAGCTTTCTTT
clone_size: NA
d_call: TRBD1
j_call: TRBJ1-1
v_call: TRBV10-3

cdr3_aa: CASSWSGSLPEAFF
cdr3_nt: TGTGCCAGCAGCTGGTCTGGGAGCTTACCCGAAGCTTTCTTT
clone_size: NA
d_call: NA
j_call: TRBJ1-1
v_call: TRBV7-8

cdr3_aa: CASSPSAGGPYEQYF
cdr3_nt: TGTGCCAGCAGCCCCTCGGCGGGAGGACCCTACGAGCAGTACTTC
clone_size: NA
d_call: TRBD2
j_call: TRBJ2-7
v_call: TRBV11-2

cdr3_aa: CASSLTATYEQYF
cdr3_nt: TGTGCCAGCAGTTTGACAGCCACCTACGAGCAGTACTTC
clone_size: NA
d_call: NA
j_call: TRBJ2-7
v_call: TRBV6-5

cdr3_aa: CASSVRTSGSRNEQFF
cdr3_nt: TGTGCCAGTAGTGTGAGGACTAGCGGGAGTAGGAATGAGCAGTTCTTC
clone_size: NA
d_call: TRBD2
j_call: TRBJ2-1
v_call: TRBV19

cdr3_aa: CSVAGQGGQAFF
cdr3_nt: TGCAGCGTCGCGGGACAGGGGGGTCAAGCTTTCTTT
clone_size: NA
d_call: TRBD1
j_call: TRBJ1-1
v_call: TRBV29-1

cdr3_aa: CASSYSYTGDYGYTF
cdr3_nt: TGTGCCAGCAGTTACTCCTATACAGGGGACTATGGCTACACCTTC
clone_size: NA
d_call: TRBD1
j_call: TRBJ1-2
v_call: TRBV6-5

cdr3_aa: CASSRGLAPSTDTQYF
cdr3_nt: TGTGCCAGCAGCCGGGGACTAGCGCCTAGCACAGATACGCAGTATTTT
clone_size: NA
d_call: TRBD2
j_call: TRBJ2-3
v_call: TRBV7-2

cdr3_aa: CASSGQGAGNTIYF
cdr3_nt: TGTGCCAGCAGTGGACAGGGGGCTGGAAACACCATATATTTT
clone_size: NA
d_call: TRBD1
j_call: TRBJ1-3
v_call: TRBV2

cdr3_aa: CASSPRGRVNEQYF
cdr3_nt: TGTGCCAGCAGCCCTAGAGGCAGGGTGAACGAGCAGTACTTC
clone_size: NA
d_call: NA
j_call: TRBJ2-7
v_call: TRBV7-8

cdr3_aa: CASSFRTSGRAGFDGELFF
cdr3_nt: TGCGCCAGCAGCTTCCGGACTAGCGGGAGGGCCGGTTTTGACGGGGAGCTGTTTTTT
clone_size: NA
d_call: TRBD2
j_call: TRBJ2-2
v_call: TRBV5-1